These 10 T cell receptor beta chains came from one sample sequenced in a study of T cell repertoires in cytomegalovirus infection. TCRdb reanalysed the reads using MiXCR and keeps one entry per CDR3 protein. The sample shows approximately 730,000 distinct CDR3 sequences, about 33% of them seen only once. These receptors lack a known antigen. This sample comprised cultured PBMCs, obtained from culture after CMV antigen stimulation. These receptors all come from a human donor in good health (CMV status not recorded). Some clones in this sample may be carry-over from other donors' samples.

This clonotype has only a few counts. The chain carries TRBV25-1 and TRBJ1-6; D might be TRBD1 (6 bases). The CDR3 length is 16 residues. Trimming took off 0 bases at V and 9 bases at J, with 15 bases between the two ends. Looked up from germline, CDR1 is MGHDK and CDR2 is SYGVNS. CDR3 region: CASSEYGGGLVSPLHF. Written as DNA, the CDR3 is TGTGCCAGCAGTGAATATGGGGGGGGGCTAGTTTCACCCCTCCACTTT.

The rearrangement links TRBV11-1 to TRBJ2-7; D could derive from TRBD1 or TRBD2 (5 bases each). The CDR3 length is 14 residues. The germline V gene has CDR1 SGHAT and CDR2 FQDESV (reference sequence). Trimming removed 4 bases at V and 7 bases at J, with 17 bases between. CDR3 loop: CASSWDGELGEQYF. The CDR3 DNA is TGTGCCAGCAGCTGGGACGGGGAGCTGGGTGAGCAGTACTTC.

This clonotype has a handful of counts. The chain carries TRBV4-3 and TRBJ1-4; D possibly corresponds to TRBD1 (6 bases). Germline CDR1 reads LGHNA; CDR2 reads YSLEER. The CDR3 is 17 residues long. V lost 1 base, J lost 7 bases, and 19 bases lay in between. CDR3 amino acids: CASSQATRQVWSEKLFF. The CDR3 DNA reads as TGCGCCAGCAGCCAAGCCACCCGACAGGTTTGGAGTGAAAAACTGTTTTTT.

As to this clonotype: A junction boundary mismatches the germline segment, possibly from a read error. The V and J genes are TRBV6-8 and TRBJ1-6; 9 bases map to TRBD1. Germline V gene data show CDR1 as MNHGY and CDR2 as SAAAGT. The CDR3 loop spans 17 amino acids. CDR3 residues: CTSSYSDLGQGHSPLHF. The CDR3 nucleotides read TGTACCAGCAGTTACTCCGACTTGGGACAGGGCCATTCACCCCTCCACTTT.

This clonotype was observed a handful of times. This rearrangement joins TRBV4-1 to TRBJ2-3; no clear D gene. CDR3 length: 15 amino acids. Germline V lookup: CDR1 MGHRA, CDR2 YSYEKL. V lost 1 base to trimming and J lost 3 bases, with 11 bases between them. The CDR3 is CASSQGSVRTDTQYF. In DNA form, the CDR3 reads TGCGCCAGCAGCCAAGGCAGCGTAAGGACAGATACGCAGTATTTT.

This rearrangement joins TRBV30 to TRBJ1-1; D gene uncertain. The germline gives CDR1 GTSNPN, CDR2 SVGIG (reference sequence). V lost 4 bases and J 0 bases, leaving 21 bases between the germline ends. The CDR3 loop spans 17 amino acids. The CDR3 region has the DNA TGTGCCTGGACCGGAAGGTGGGCAGTACCCTTGAACACTGAAGCTTTCTTT. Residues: CAWTGRWAVPLNTEAFF.

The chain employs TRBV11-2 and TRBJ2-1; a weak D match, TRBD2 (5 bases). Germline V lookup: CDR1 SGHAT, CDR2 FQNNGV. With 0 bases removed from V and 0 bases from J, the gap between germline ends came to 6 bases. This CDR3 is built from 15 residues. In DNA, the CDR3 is TGTGCCAGCAGCTTAGAAGCGGCCTCCTACAATGAGCAGTTCTTC. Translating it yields CASSLEAASYNEQFF.

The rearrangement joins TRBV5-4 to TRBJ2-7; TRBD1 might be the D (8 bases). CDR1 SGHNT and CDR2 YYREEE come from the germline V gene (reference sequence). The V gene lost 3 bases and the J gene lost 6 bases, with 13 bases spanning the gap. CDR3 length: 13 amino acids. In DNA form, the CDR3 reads TGTGCCAGCAGCTACAGGGGGGGCCTCGAGCAGTACTTC. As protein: CASSYRGGLEQYF. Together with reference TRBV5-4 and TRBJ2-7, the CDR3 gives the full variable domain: ETGVTQSPTHLIKTRGQQVTLRCSSQSGHNTVSWYQQALGQGPQFIFQYYREEENGRGNFPPRFSGLQFPNYSSELNVNALELDDSALYLCASSYRGGLEQYFGPGTRLTVT.

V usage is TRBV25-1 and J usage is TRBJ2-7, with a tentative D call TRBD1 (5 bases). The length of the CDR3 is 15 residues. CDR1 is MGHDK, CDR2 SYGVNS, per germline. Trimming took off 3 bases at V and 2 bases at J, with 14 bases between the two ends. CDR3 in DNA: TGTGCCAGCAGTGACTCCCAGGGATTACCCTACGAGCAGTACTTC. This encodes CASSDSQGLPYEQYF.

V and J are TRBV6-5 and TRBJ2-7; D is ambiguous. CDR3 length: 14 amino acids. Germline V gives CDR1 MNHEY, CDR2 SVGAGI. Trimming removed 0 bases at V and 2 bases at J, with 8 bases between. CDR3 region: CASSYSHQAYEQYF. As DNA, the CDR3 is TGTGCCAGCAGTTACTCCCATCAAGCCTACGAGCAGTACTTC.